This T cell receptor beta chain was captured in a study of human T cells and chemical hapten exposure (dated by TCRdb to the early 2020s). Concerning the study at large: For sensitization, 2% DPC in acetone was applied to an approximately 2 cm by approximately 2 cm area of upper inner arm skin. Throughout the approximately 22-week study period, patients were also given weekly therapeutic DPC doses on the scalp. Patch tests used Finn chambers with 0.01% DPC on the upper back, scored after 6 days by International Contact Dermatitis Research Group standards. The mostly female patient cohort included alopecia areata with under or over 50% scalp involvement, alopecia totalis and alopecia universalis. Libraries were pooled for sequencing, and variation in per-sample TCR yields was attributed mainly to small differences in library volumes within the pool. The study tracked peripheral blood TCR repertoire changes in vivo during primary and secondary sensitization to the hapten diphenylcyclopropenone (DPC) in alopecia patients. Blood was sampled from patients pre-sensitization (week 0) and at 2, 6 and about 24 weeks after DPC sensitization. For TCR sequencing, blood came from over 25 alopecia patients at anywhere from one to four time points (pre-sensitization, 2, 6 and 24 weeks). Study-wide conclusions, independent of this receptor: A positive correlation was found between the number of PT1 expanded TCRs and patch test score, with significance reached at thresholds 8, 16 and 32 but not 4. After repeated subsampling, the strength of the expansion versus patch-test correlation and the threshold at which it became significant changed. The number of TCRs above 1 in 1000 frequency did not change with DPC sensitization; there was no evidence of global repertoire structure alterations. Because every patient had alopecia, a presumed autoimmune disease, the patients' immune response might differ from that of healthy individuals. Compared with pre-sensitization or healthy control sets, expanded TCRs formed significantly more large CDR3 similarity clusters, which is consistent with antigen-driven responses.

In its sample, this clonotype was seen a few times. Its antigen specificity is not known. No base quality information exists; no much larger clone differs at one position. V was cut back by 1 base and J by 6 bases, leaving a gap of 11 bases between them. The CDR3 covers 14 residues, taking in both the cysteine and the phenylalanine. Kept here is only the CDR3 DNA, which spans 42 bases and is read in frame from base 1. For CDR1 and CDR2, the germline V gene lists SGHTA and FQGNSA. This sample's time point label indicates: pre-sensitization, week 0. The label giving this sample's treatment or condition can be read as: therapeutic diphenylcyclopropenone sensitization with weekly scalp DPC. At each patch-test visit, blood was drawn before the patch test was applied. To be eligible, patients had to be aged 18 to 70, diagnosed with alopecia and judged suitable for DPC therapy, while pregnant patients were excluded. Total RNA was extracted from unfractionated whole blood that had been collected in Tempus Blood RNA tubes.

Libraries were constructed by RACE. TCRdb shows the sequencer as NextSeq 500. During library preparation, unique molecular identifiers were attached to individual cDNA molecules so that TCRs could be counted in a quantitative, reproducible way. For every blood RNA sample, sequencing covered both the TCR alpha and TCR beta chains. The authors' pipeline ran thus. A median of roughly 99,000 TCRs per sample was observed, with a range of about 20,000 to 700,000. The Decombinator software suite was used to annotate V, J and CDR3 in the TCR reads. Every sample was subsampled to the same number of TCRs (28,000) for the PS versus PT1 abundance plots. Expanded TCRs were defined as absent before sensitization and observed at least eight times at the 2-week time point. Using fastp trimming at Q25 and MiXCR clonotype assembly, TCRdb reanalyzed the public sequencing data and kept in-frame beta chains. Every distinct CDR3 protein forms one entry, paired with its most common genes and DNA. The V and J calls come from TCRdb's annotation, not from the publication. The sample table records some 45,000 distinct CDR3 sequences; about an eighth of these occur just once. The ten top clones hold 4.5% to 6% of the sample.

The V and J genes are TRBV7-2 and TRBJ2-3; the D region possibly corresponds to TRBD1 (5 bases align). Sample: whole blood, taken in connection with sensitization to the hapten diphenylcyclopropenone (DPC). The TCR comes from a woman aged 30 to 39 with alopecia areata. Some clones in this sample may be carry-over from other donors' samples. In nucleotide form, the sequence is TGTGCCAGCAGCTTAGTAGCAGGGAAGGATACGCAGTATTTT. This sequence encodes CASSLVAGKDTQYF. Outside the CDR3, residues come from the reference TRBV7-2 and TRBJ2-3 proteins, so the full variable domain is: GAGVSQSPSNKVTEKGKDVELRCDPISGHTALYWYRQSLGQGLEFLIYFQGNSAPDKSGLPSDRFSAERTGGSVSTLTIQRTQQEDSAVYLCASSLVAGKDTQYFGPGTRLTVL.